This T cell receptor beta chain was recovered during a study of T cells in pancreatic ductal adenocarcinoma. The study's findings and limits: Tumors hold more CD45RO+ effector T cells, which may bias toward lower diversity. Mean clonality was approximately 0.11 in tumors and around 0.068 in blood, not significantly different.

Germline V CDR1 and CDR2: SGHRS, YFSETQ. The V and J ends lost 0 bases and 0 bases respectively, with 7 bases between them. The CDR3 contains 15 residues. This clone has only one observation. The antigen is undetermined. Surgery without prior neoadjuvant therapy was the treatment of the selected pancreatic ductal adenocarcinoma patients. TCRdb's table, derived via immunoSEQ multiplex PCR, lists solely in-frame clones and lacks some. Seen here are about 100,000 clones, roughly 95% observed once, and the top ten hold about 3%. This chain joins TRBV5-1 and TRBJ2-1; D not resolved. This sequence originates from a human donor with pancreatic ductal adenocarcinoma. The material sequenced was PBMCs. The CDR3 reads CASSLVLSSYNEQFF. CDR3 coding DNA: TGCGCCAGCAGCTTGGTGCTTAGCTCCTACAATGAGCAGTTCTTC.